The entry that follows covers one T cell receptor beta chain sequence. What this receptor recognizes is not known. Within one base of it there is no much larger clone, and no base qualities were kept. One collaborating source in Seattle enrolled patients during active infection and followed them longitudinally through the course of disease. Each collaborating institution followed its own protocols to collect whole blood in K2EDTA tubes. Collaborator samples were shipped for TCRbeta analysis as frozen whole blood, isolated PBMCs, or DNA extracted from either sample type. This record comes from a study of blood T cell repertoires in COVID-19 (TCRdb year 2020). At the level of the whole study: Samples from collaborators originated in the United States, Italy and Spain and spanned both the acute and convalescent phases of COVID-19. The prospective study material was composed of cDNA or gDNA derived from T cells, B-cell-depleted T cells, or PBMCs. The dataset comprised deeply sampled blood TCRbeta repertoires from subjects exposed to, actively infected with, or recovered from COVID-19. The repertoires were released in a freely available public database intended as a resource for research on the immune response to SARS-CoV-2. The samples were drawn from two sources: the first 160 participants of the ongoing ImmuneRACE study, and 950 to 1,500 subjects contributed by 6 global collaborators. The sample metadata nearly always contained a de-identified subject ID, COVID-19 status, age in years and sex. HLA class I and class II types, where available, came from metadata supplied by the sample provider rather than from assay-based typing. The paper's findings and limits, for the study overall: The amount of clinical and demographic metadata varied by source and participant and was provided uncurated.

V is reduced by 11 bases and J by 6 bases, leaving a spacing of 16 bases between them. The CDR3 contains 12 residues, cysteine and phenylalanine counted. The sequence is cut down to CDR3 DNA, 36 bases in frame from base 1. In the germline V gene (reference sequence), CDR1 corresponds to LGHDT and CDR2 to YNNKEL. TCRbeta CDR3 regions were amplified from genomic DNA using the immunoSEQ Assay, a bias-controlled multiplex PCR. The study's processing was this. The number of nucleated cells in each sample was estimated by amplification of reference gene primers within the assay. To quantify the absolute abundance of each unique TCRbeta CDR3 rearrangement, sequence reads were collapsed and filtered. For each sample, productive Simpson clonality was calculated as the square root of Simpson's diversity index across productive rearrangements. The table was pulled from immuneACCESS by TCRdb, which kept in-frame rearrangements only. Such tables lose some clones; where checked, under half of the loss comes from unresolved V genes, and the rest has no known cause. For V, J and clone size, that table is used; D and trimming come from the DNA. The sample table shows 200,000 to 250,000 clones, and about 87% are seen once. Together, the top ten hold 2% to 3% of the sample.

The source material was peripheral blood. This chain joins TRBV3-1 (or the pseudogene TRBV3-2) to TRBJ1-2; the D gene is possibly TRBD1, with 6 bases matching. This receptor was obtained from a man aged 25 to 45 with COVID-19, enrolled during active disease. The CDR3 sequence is CASNGGAHGYTF. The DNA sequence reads TGTGCCTCAAATGGGGGGGCGCATGGCTACACCTTC.